This is a list of T cell receptor beta chains from one sample in a study of pediatric ulcerative colitis. Data came from immunoSEQ multiplex PCR; TCRdb stores just in-frame clones and leaves some out. This table has 45,000 to 55,000 clones, 78% appearing once. The sample was gut tissue. The receptors stem from a girl between 5 and 17 years old with moderate ulcerative colitis. Both conserved end residues are part of each CDR3. A D gene is named only where the DNA matches it firmly. Clone size is shown for a subset of rows, as once, few, many or a class of expanded clone.

.,.,TRBJ1-5,TRBV6-1,TGTGCCAGCAGTGAAGTACAAGGCAACTATCAGCCCCAGCATTTT,CASSEVQGNYQPQHF
.,.,TRBJ2-3,TRBV20-1,TGCAGTGCCGTGTTGGATACGCAGTATTTT,CSAVLDTQYF
once,.,TRBJ2-1,TRBV11-2,TGTGCCAGCAGCTTAGCAGGGGATTACAATGAGCAGTTCTTC,CASSLAGDYNEQFF
.,.,TRBJ2-3,TRBV7-2,TGTGCCAGCAGCTTCTTCCTAGATACGCAGTATTTT,CASSFFLDTQYF
.,.,TRBJ1-5,TRBV6-5,TGTGCCAGCAGAGGCAATAGCAATCAGCCCCAGCATTTT,CASRGNSNQPQHF
.,TRBD1,TRBJ1-1,TRBV28,TGTGCCAGCAGTTCCGGACAGGGGGCGTCTGAAGCTTTCTTT,CASSSGQGASEAFF
.,.,TRBJ1-6,TRBV30,TGTGCCTGGAGTGACGAGCGGTTTCTGTCTTCACCCCTCCACTTT,CAWSDERFLSSPLHF
.,TRBD2,TRBJ2-2,TRBV29-1,TGCAGCGCGGGACTAGGGGGAGCCGGGGAGCTGTTTTTT,CSAGLGGAGELFF
.,.,TRBJ2-2,TRBV18,TGTGCCAGCTCACCTCCTTCAGGGGCCGCCGTGAGCGGGGAGCTGTTTTTT,CASSPPSGAAVSGELFF
.,.,TRBJ2-2,TRBV4-1,TGCGCCAGCAGCCAGCCCACAGGTTGGGGACGCACCGGGGAGCTGTTTTTT,CASSQPTGWGRTGELFF
once,.,TRBJ2-3,TRBV4-1,TGCGCCAGCAGCCAGATGACAGGTAATCGGCATACGCAGTATTTT,CASSQMTGNRHTQYF
.,.,TRBJ1-2,TRBV30,TGTGCCTGGAGCCCCTTACGGAGGGGGGGACTTAATCATGGCTACACCTTC,CAWSPLRRGGLNHGYTF
.,.,TRBJ2-7,TRBV5-1,TGCGCCAGCAGCTTGGTTGGGGACCACTACGAGCAGTACTTC,CASSLVGDHYEQYF
.,.,TRBJ1-4,TRBV5-5,TGTGCCAGCAGCCAGGAGGCAGGGATCAATGAAAAACTGTTTTTT,CASSQEAGINEKLFF